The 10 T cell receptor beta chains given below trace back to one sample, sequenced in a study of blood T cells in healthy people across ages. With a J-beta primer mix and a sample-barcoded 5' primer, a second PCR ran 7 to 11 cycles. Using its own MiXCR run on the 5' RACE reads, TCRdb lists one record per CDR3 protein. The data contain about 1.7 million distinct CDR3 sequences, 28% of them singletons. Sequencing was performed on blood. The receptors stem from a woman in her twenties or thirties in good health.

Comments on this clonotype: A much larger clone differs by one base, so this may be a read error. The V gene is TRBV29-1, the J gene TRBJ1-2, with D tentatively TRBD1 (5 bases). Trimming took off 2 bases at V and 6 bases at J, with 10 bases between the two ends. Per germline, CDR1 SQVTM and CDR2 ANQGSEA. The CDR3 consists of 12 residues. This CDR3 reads CSVEQGGHGYTF. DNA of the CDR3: TGCAGCGTTGAACAGGGAGGCCATGGCTACACCTTC.

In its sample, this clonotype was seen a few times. The CDR3 is CASSDLPGGEQFF. CDR3 nucleotides: TGTGCCAGCAGTGATCTACCCGGCGGTGAGCAGTTCTTC. The chain uses TRBV25-1 and TRBJ2-1; no reliable D call. Germline V lookup: CDR1 MGHDK, CDR2 SYGVNS. This CDR3 region has 13 residues. The V end lost 3 bases, the J end lost 9 bases, and 12 bases lay between the germline ends.

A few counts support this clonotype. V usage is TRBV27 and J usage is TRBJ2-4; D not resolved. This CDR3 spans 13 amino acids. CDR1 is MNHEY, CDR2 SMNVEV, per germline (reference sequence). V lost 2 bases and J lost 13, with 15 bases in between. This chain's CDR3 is CASSLALGNEQYF. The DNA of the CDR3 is TGTGCCAGCAGTTTAGCGTTGGGGAATGAGCAGTACTTC.

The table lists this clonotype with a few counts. This CDR3 is CASSLASGAGDSYEQYF. The CDR3 region has the DNA TGTGCCAGCAGTTTAGCTTCCGGAGCGGGAGACTCCTACGAGCAGTACTTC. The V gene is TRBV12-3 or TRBV12-4, the J gene TRBJ2-7; 8 bases align to TRBD2. Trimming at V came to 0 bases and at J to 0 bases, leaving 7 bases not matched to a gene. This CDR3 has 17 residues.

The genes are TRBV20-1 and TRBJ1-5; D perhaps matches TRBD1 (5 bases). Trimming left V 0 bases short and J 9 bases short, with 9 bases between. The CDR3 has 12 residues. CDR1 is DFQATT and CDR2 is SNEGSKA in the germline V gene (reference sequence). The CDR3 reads CSARDQGRPQHF. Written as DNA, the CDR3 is TGCAGTGCTAGAGACCAGGGTCGGCCCCAGCATTTT.

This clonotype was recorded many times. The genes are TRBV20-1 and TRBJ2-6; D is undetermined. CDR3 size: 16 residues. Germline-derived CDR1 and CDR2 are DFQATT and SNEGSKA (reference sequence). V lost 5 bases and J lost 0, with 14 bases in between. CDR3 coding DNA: TGCAGTGCTGGGGTTTGGGGTTACTCTGGGGCCAACGTCCTGACTTTC. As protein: CSAGVWGYSGANVLTF.

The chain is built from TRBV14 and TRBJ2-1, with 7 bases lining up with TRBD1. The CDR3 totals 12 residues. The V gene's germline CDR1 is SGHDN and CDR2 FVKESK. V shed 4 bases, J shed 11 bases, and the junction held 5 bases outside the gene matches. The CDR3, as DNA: TGTGCCAGCAGCCCGGACAGGCCCCAGCAGTTCTTC. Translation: CASSPDRPQQFF.

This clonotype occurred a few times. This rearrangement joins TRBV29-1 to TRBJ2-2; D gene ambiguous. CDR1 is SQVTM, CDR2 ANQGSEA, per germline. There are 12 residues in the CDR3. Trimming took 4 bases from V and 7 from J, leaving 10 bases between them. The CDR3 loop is CSVARIGGELFF. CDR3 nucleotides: TGCAGCGTTGCCAGGATCGGCGGGGAGCTGTTTTTT.

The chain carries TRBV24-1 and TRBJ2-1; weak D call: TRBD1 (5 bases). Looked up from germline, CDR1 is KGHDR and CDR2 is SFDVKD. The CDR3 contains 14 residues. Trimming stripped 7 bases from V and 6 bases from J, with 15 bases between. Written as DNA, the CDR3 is TGTGCCACCAGGGAATCAGGGCTTTCCAATGAGCAGTTCTTC. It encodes CATRESGLSNEQFF.

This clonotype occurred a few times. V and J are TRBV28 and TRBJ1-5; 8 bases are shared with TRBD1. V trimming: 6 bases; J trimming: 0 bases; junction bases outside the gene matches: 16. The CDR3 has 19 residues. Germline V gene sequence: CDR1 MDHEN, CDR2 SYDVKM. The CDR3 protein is CASSFGPGQAQYSNQPQHF. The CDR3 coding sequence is TGTGCCAGCAGCTTCGGTCCGGGACAGGCACAATATAGCAATCAGCCCCAGCATTTT. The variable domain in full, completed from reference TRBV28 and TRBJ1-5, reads DVKVTQSSRYLVKRTGEKVFLECVQDMDHENMFWYRQDPGLGLRLIYFSYDVKMKEKGDIPEGYSVSREKKERFSLILESASTNQTSMYLCASSFGPGQAQYSNQPQHFGDGTRLSIL.